This TCR beta chain was sequenced during a study of breast tumors, draining lymph nodes, adjacent tissues. Samples came from axillary lymph nodes draining the breast cancer. TCRdb processed the multiplex PCR reads anew with MiXCR; each CDR3 protein has one entry. The table lists approximately 210,000 distinct CDR3 sequences, 32% of them singletons, with approximately 1.4% in the top ten. Sequenced: axillary lymph node tissue. This TCR came from a female donor with breast cancer. Some clones in this sample may be carry-over from other donors' samples.

CDR3 amino acids: CSFQGANEKLFF. CDR3 in DNA: TGCAGCTTTCAGGGGGCGAATGAAAAACTGTTTTTT. The chain has TRBV29-1 and TRBJ1-4, with TRBD1 matching 8 bases. V was pared by 8 bases and J by 5 bases, with 4 bases of the junction left unmatched. The CDR3 covers 12 residues. Germline V gene lookup returns CDR1 SQVTM and CDR2 ANQGSEA.